The next 17 T cell receptor beta chains were all read from a single sample in a study of radiation and T cells in renal cell carcinoma. Treatment denoted: treatment-naive control, cytoreductive nephrectomy. Using immunoSEQ multiplex PCR, the repertoire was profiled, and TCRdb retains in-frame clones only, with some absent. The sample comprises about 10,000 clones, over 50% of which are singletons, and about 10% rests with the top ten. The sequencing here drew on tumor tissue, taken from a patient whose treatment was nephrectomy without radiotherapy. The receptors stem from a man between 40 and 49 years old with renal cell carcinoma.

The J gene is TRBJ2-5, the V gene TRBV7-2; D is possibly TRBD2 (5 bases). V was trimmed by 1 base and J by 4 bases, leaving 16 bases between them. From germline, CDR1 is SGHTA and CDR2 FQGNSA. The CDR3 loop spans 16 amino acids. The CDR3 DNA follows: TGTGCCAGCAGCTTAGGCCCGGGAATTCCCCTAGAGACCCAGTACTTC. Protein: CASSLGPGIPLETQYF.

This clone was observed a few times. This rearrangement joins TRBV6-5 to TRBJ1-2, with a possible D match to TRBD1 (5 bases). Germline V gene lookup returns CDR1 MNHEY and CDR2 SVGAGI. The CDR3 spans 15 residues. With 4 bases removed from V and 5 bases from J, the gap between germline ends came to 17 bases. CDR3 residues: CASSLGGLSGYGYTF. CDR3 DNA: TGTGCCAGCAGTTTGGGGGGACTCTCGGGGTATGGCTACACCTTC.

This clone was counted a few times. CDR3 bases: TGTGCCAGCAGTTTTGAACGGGGGACTGAAGCTTTCTTT. Its translation is CASSFERGTEAFF. The rearrangement uses TRBV28 and TRBJ1-1, with TRBD1 as a possible D gene (5 bases). The CDR3 is 13 amino acids. Germline loops: CDR1 MDHEN, CDR2 SYDVKM. The V end was cut by 3 bases, the J end by 5 bases, with 10 bases between.

The chain joins TRBV6-1 to TRBJ2-7; TRBD2 is a possible D gene (5 bases). The CDR3 has 14 amino acids. The germline V gene has CDR1 MNHNS and CDR2 SASEGT. The germline V and J ends were trimmed by 0 bases and 2 bases, with 8 bases remaining between them. Here the CDR3 reads CASSEAGAAYEQYV. The CDR3, as DNA: TGTGCCAGCAGTGAAGCGGGAGCGGCCTACGAGCAGTACGTC.

V and J are TRBV19 and TRBJ2-7; 12 bases align to TRBD2. This CDR3 contains 14 residues. V dropped 5 bases and J dropped 5; count of bases not matched to a gene: 4. Germline CDR1 and CDR2: LNHDA and SQIVND (reference sequence). The CDR3 coding sequence is TGTGCCAGTAGTCGGACTAGCGGGAAAGACGAGCAGTACGTC. Amino acids: CASSRTSGKDEQYV.

The rearrangement joins TRBV9 to TRBJ2-5; D may be TRBD1 or TRBD2 (6 bases each). Germline CDR1 is SGDLS and CDR2 is YYNGEE. The V and J ends lost 3 bases and 1 base respectively, with 16 bases between them. The CDR3 is 16 amino acids. In DNA form, the CDR3 reads TGTGCCAGCAGCGGGTCGGGGGCACAAAGCCAAGAGACCCAGTACTTC. It encodes CASSGSGAQSQETQYF.

The rearrangement joins TRBV9 to TRBJ2-1; TRBD2 matches at 9 bases. CDR3 length: 17 residues. Trimming at V came to 0 bases and at J to 7 bases, leaving 11 bases not matched to a gene. CDR1 is SGDLS and CDR2 is YYNGEE in the germline V gene. CDR3 amino acids: CASSVVGGRASSNEQFF. The CDR3 DNA sequence: TGTGCCAGCAGCGTAGTTGGCGGGAGGGCCTCGTCGAATGAGCAGTTCTTC.

The chain joins TRBV15 to TRBJ2-3; 11 bases are shared with TRBD1. The trim removed 1 base at V and 5 bases at J, leaving 2 bases unmatched. Germline V gene sequence: CDR1 LNHNV, CDR2 YYDKDF (reference sequence). The CDR3 runs 15 residues. Here the CDR3 reads CATSRAGTGGDTQYF. CDR3 nucleotide sequence: TGTGCCACCAGCAGAGCCGGGACAGGGGGAGATACGCAGTATTTT.

The table lists this clone with a few counts. The DNA for the CDR3 is TGTGCCAGCAGCTTACGGACAGGGAGGGAGACTGAAGCTTTCTTT. Protein: CASSLRTGRETEAFF. J is TRBJ1-1 and V is TRBV14, with TRBD1 matching over 8 bases. The CDR3 sequence is 15 residues long. J lost 5 bases, V lost 5 bases, and 10 bases had no gene match. Germline CDR1 SGHDN, CDR2 FVKESK. Full variable domain (outside the CDR3, taken from reference TRBV14 and TRBJ1-1): EAGVTQFPSHSVIEKGQTVTLRCDPISGHDNLYWYRRVMGKEIKFLLHFVKESKQDESGMPNNRFLAERTGGTYSTLKVQPAELEDSGVYFCASSLRTGRETEAFFGQGTRLTVV.

The genes are TRBV4-3 and TRBJ2-7, with TRBD1 identical over 7 bases. V trimming: 5 bases; J trimming: 1 base; junction bases outside the gene matches: 11. Germline CDR1 LGHNA, CDR2 YSLEER. The CDR3 consists of 16 residues. CDR3 sequence: CASSFSATGQSYEQYF. The CDR3 bases are TGCGCCAGCAGCTTTTCTGCCACGGGACAGTCCTACGAGCAGTACTTC.

This clone was seen only a few times. The chain combines TRBV6-6 with TRBJ2-7; D ambiguous. Trimming took 5 bases from V and 3 from J, leaving 2 bases between them. The CDR3 has 10 amino acids. Germline V gene lookup returns CDR1 MNHNY and CDR2 SVGAGI (reference sequence). CDR3 DNA: TGTGCCAGCAGTAACTACGAGCAGTACTTC. It encodes CASSNYEQYF.

The rearrangement uses TRBV7-9 and TRBJ2-7; a weak D match, TRBD2 (6 bases). The CDR3 spans 14 residues. Germline V gives CDR1 SEHNR, CDR2 FQNEAQ (reference sequence). The V and J ends lost 4 bases and 2 bases respectively, with 12 bases between them. The CDR3 is CASSSRDWAYEQYF. The CDR3 nucleotides are TGTGCCAGCAGCTCTAGGGACTGGGCCTACGAGCAGTACTTC.

The chain uses TRBV5-6 and TRBJ1-5; D possibly corresponds to TRBD1 (5 bases). Trimming left V 0 bases short and J 5 bases short, with 9 bases between. Per the germline V gene, CDR1 is SGHDT and CDR2 is YYEEEE. The CDR3 extends over 14 amino acids. The CDR3 region has the DNA TGTGCCAGCAGCTTGGAGGGGTCAGATCAGCCCCAGCATTTT. It encodes CASSLEGSDQPQHF.

This chain uses TRBV10-2 with TRBJ2-2, with no clear D. V dropped 5 bases and J dropped 0 bases, with 10 bases sitting between them. The CDR3 has 15 residues. Germline CDR1 reads WSHSY; CDR2 reads SAAADI. This CDR3 reads CASSLDPANTGELFF. DNA for the CDR3: TGCGCCAGCAGTCTGGACCCCGCGAACACCGGGGAGCTGTTTTTT.

The chain uses TRBV19 and TRBJ1-5; D gene uncertain. The length of the CDR3 is 15 residues. CDR1 and CDR2 from the germline V gene are LNHDA and SQIVND (reference sequence). Between the trimmed V and J ends, which lost 3 bases and 2 bases, there was a span of 11 bases. CDR3 in amino acids: CASSMDRRGNQPQHF. CDR3 coding DNA: TGTGCCAGTAGTATGGATCGTCGCGGCAATCAGCCCCAGCATTTT. The complete variable domain, with remaining parts taken from reference TRBV19 and TRBJ1-5, reads DGGITQSPKYLFRKEGQNVTLSCEQNLNHDAMYWYRQDPGQGLRLIYYSQIVNDFQKGDIAEGYSVSREKKESFPLTVTSAQKNPTAFYLCASSMDRRGNQPQHFGDGTRLSIL.

In its sample, this clone was seen a few times. The chain employs TRBV6-5 and TRBJ1-2; 7 bases align to TRBD1. The CDR3 is made up of 13 amino acids. The V segment lost 7 bases and the J segment 6 bases; nucleotides outside the gene matches: 8. The germline CDR1 and CDR2 sequences are MNHEY and SVGAGI. CDR3 sequence (DNA): TGTGCCAGCAAACGGGACAGCCTAAATGGCTACACCTTC. It translates to CASKRDSLNGYTF.

The chain is built from TRBV7-9 and TRBJ2-1; perhaps TRBD1 as D (6 bases). The V and J ends lost 4 bases and 4 bases respectively, with 14 bases between them. The germline V gene encodes CDR1 SEHNR and CDR2 FQNEAQ (reference sequence). The CDR3 totals 15 residues. CDR3 bases: TGTGCCAGCAGCTCCCATGGACAGAAGTACAATGAGCAGTTCTTC. This codes for CASSSHGQKYNEQFF.